One sample yielded the 32 T cell receptor beta chains listed below, sequenced in a study of CD8 T cells in ankylosing spondylitis. Whole-study results and caveats: Within ankylosing spondylitis blood, a TCR beta motif made up of roughly eight highly homologous variants appeared to be characteristic.

The antigens of these receptors remain unknown. TCRdb processed the 5' RACE reads anew with MiXCR; each CDR3 protein has one entry. The data hold about 700,000 distinct CDR3 sequences, with around a fifth observed a single time. Sample: blood, either unsorted or a sorted T cell fraction (not recorded which). Receptor source: a male donor with ankylosing spondylitis.

This chain uses TRBV29-1 with TRBJ2-1, with 8 positions matching TRBD2. V lost 0 bases to trimming and J lost 10 bases; unmatched junction nucleotides: 11. Germline lookup yields CDR1 SQVTM and CDR2 ANQGSEA. This CDR3 contains 15 residues. CDR3 sequence (DNA): TGCAGCGTTGAAGATTCCGGGGGGGGAGTGTTGGAGCAGTTCTTC. Translating it yields CSVEDSGGGVLEQFF.

This clonotype turned up a few times. The chain employs TRBV5-1 and TRBJ1-1, with 7 bases fitting TRBD1. The CDR3 is made up of 16 amino acids. V lost 4 bases to trimming and J lost 1 base; unmatched junction nucleotides: 10. Germline V CDR1 and CDR2: SGHRS, YFSETQ. CDR3 in amino acids: CASSGGTAIRNTEAFF. DNA of the CDR3: TGCGCCAGCAGCGGGGGGACAGCGATCCGGAACACTGAAGCTTTCTTT.

V gene TRBV6-2 or TRBV6-3 combines with J gene TRBJ2-7; TRBD1 agrees at 10 bases. This CDR3 has 17 amino acids. The V segment lost 7 bases and the J segment 0 bases; nucleotides outside the gene matches: 12. Germline V gene sequence: CDR1 MNHEY, CDR2 SVGEGT. DNA of the CDR3: TGTGCCAGCACCCCCCGCCTCCGGGACAGGGGCTCCTACGAGCAGTACTTC. It encodes CASTPRLRDRGSYEQYF.

The table lists this clonotype with a few counts. This chain connects TRBV7-9 to TRBJ2-1, with TRBD2 identical over 7 bases. V lost 3 bases, J lost 6 bases, and 8 bases stayed unmatched. The CDR3 totals 15 residues. Germline V gene data show CDR1 as SEHNR and CDR2 as FQNEAQ (reference sequence). CDR3 sequence: CASSFMGTTGNEQFF. In DNA, the CDR3 is TGTGCCAGCAGCTTTATGGGGACTACAGGCAATGAGCAGTTCTTC.

The CDR3 sequence: CASSISSYNEQFF. The CDR3 DNA sequence: TGTGCCAGCAGCATTAGCTCCTACAATGAGCAGTTCTTC. V is TRBV9 and J is TRBJ2-1; D call uncertain. Germline CDR1 reads SGDLS; CDR2 reads YYNGEE. The CDR3 loop spans 13 amino acids. Trimming left V 4 bases short and J 0 bases short, with 5 bases between.

The rearrangement joins TRBV7-6 to TRBJ2-7; D is uncertain. The CDR3 spans 15 residues. Germline CDR1 SGHVS, CDR2 FNYEAQ. The germline V and J ends were trimmed by 5 bases and 3 bases, with 17 bases remaining between them. CDR3 nucleotides: TGTGCCAGCAGCCCAATCGCGGACGGATACTACGAGCAGTACTTC. Amino acid sequence: CASSPIADGYYEQYF.

This clonotype was seen a few times. The chain recombines TRBV4-1 with TRBJ2-1; D is perhaps TRBD1 (7 bases). This CDR3 spans 17 amino acids. CDR1 is MGHRA, CDR2 YSYEKL, per germline. Trimming removed 0 bases from V and 6 bases from J, with 18 bases in between. The CDR3 bases are TGCGCCAGCAGCCAAGATGGGGCTCAGGGGGGCTCCAATGAGCAGTTCTTC. It is translated as CASSQDGAQGGSNEQFF.

The table lists this clonotype with a few counts. The chain joins TRBV5-1 to TRBJ2-7, with D uncertain. The CDR3 extends over 15 amino acids. With 0 bases removed from V and 2 bases from J, the gap between germline ends came to 12 bases. Per the germline V gene, CDR1 is SGHRS and CDR2 is YFSETQ. CDR3 residues: CASSLGLDVAYEQYF. The DNA for the CDR3 is TGCGCCAGCAGCTTGGGCTTGGACGTAGCCTACGAGCAGTACTTC.

This rearrangement joins TRBV6-1 to TRBJ2-3, with D possibly being TRBD1 or TRBD2 (5 bases each). V was cut by 5 bases and J by 0 bases, with 18 bases left in between. There are 17 residues in the CDR3. Per the germline V gene, CDR1 is MNHNS and CDR2 is SASEGT. DNA of the CDR3: TGTGCCAGCAGTCGGATGGGACGGATGGCTAGCACAGATACGCAGTATTTT. It translates to CASSRMGRMASTDTQYF.

This clonotype has only a few counts. The CDR3 sequence: CASSAPGQAKNIQYF. As DNA, the CDR3 is TGTGCCAGCAGCGCCCCAGGACAGGCCAAAAACATTCAGTACTTC. V and J are TRBV7-9 and TRBJ2-4, with a tentative D call TRBD1 (6 bases). Germline V lookup: CDR1 SEHNR, CDR2 FQNEAQ (reference sequence). V shed 5 bases and J shed 1 base, with 12 bases lying between them. This CDR3 has 15 amino acids.

In this sample, this clonotype turned up once. The chain is built from TRBV6-5 and TRBJ2-7, with TRBD2 matching 7 bases. The germline gives CDR1 MNHEY, CDR2 SVGAGI. The trim removed 0 bases at V and 3 bases at J, leaving 5 bases unmatched. The CDR3 extends over 15 amino acids. The CDR3 loop is CASSYSSGTYYEQYF. In DNA, the CDR3 is TGTGCCAGCAGTTACTCAAGCGGGACCTACTACGAGCAGTACTTC.

The sample holds many counts of this clonotype. This chain links TRBV12-3 or TRBV12-4 with TRBJ2-5, with 14 bases fitting TRBD2. Trimming took 1 base from V and 5 from J; bases not matched to a gene: 6. The CDR3 consists of 17 residues. CDR3 protein: CASSLGLAGGTGETQYF. In nucleotides, the CDR3 is TGTGCCAGCAGTTTAGGACTAGCGGGAGGGACGGGGGAGACCCAGTACTTC.

In this sample, this clonotype turned up many times. This chain connects TRBV7-9 to TRBJ2-2, with no clear D. Germline-derived CDR1 and CDR2 are SEHNR and FQNEAQ (reference sequence). The CDR3 consists of 11 residues. V lost 4 bases, J lost 13 bases, and 10 bases lay in between. As DNA, the CDR3 is TGTGCCAGCAGCTCCGATTACGCGCTGTTTTTT. Amino acids: CASSSDYALFF.

This clonotype appeared a few times. The V call is TRBV20-1, the J call TRBJ1-1; D is unclear. V was shortened by 3 bases and J by 4 bases, with 15 bases between the two germline ends. The CDR3 contains 14 residues. CDR1 and CDR2 from the germline V gene are DFQATT and SNEGSKA (reference sequence). DNA for the CDR3: TGCAGTGCTAGTCGTCCGGGTGGTGGCACTGAAGCTTTCTTT. It is translated as CSASRPGGGTEAFF.

This clonotype has just a few counts. The genes are TRBV6-1 and TRBJ2-5; D tentatively fits TRBD1 or TRBD2 (5 bases each). V dropped 5 bases and J dropped 3 bases, with 13 bases sitting between them. Germline loops: CDR1 MNHNS, CDR2 SASEGT. The CDR3 has 14 residues. CDR3 region: CASSPWDRKETQYF. CDR3 nucleotides: TGTGCCAGCAGTCCGTGGGACCGCAAAGAGACCCAGTACTTC.

This clonotype was found a few times. This chain joins TRBV7-2 and TRBJ2-1; tentatively, D is TRBD1 (5 bases). Germline assignment: CDR1 SGHTA and CDR2 FQGNSA. V dropped 3 bases and J dropped 5 bases, with 14 bases sitting between them. This CDR3 spans 15 amino acids. The CDR3 nucleotides are TGTGCCAGCAGCTTCGACAGCGCTCGGAACAATGAGCAGTTCTTC. It yields the protein CASSFDSARNNEQFF.

This clonotype was seen only a few times. The chain carries TRBV6-1 and TRBJ2-7, with D perhaps TRBD2 (5 bases). Germline V lookup: CDR1 MNHNS, CDR2 SASEGT. This CDR3 comprises 14 residues. The V gene lost 8 bases and the J gene lost 6 bases, with 20 bases spanning the gap. DNA of the CDR3: TGTGCCAGCTCAGAGACTCCGGGAATCTCCGAGCAGTACTTC. It translates to CASSETPGISEQYF.

The V and J genes are TRBV9 and TRBJ2-3, with D uncertain. Deletions cut 0 bases from V and 3 bases from J, with 11 bases between. Germline-derived CDR1 and CDR2 are SGDLS and YYNGEE. The CDR3 spans 15 residues. This chain's CDR3 is CASSVGPLHTDTQYF. The CDR3 DNA reads as TGTGCCAGCAGCGTAGGCCCACTGCATACAGATACGCAGTATTTT.

This chain connects TRBV7-8 to TRBJ1-2, with D tentatively TRBD1 (6 bases). CDR3 length: 15 residues. Trimming removed 5 bases at V and 4 bases at J, with 17 bases between. Germline CDR1 and CDR2: SGHVS and FQNEAQ. The CDR3 DNA sequence: TGTGCCAGCAGCCCCTCCCCGGGCAGGGGCTATGGCTACACCTTC. It yields the protein CASSPSPGRGYGYTF.

The V and J genes are TRBV7-6 and TRBJ2-1, with TRBD2 matching 12 bases. The CDR3 extends over 18 amino acids. V shed 1 base and J 7 bases; nucleotides not matched to a gene: 11. In germline, CDR1 is SGHVS, CDR2 FNYEAQ. CDR3: CASSLDRDGTSGRNEQFF. The CDR3, as DNA: TGTGCCAGCAGCTTAGATCGGGACGGGACTAGCGGGCGAAATGAGCAGTTCTTC.

This chain links TRBV3-1 with TRBJ1-2; no clear D gene. Germline V CDR1 and CDR2: LGHDT, YNNKEL (reference sequence). The CDR3 spans 14 residues. Deletions cut 4 bases from V and 3 bases from J, with 12 bases between. This chain's CDR3 is CASSPTEGYYGYTF. DNA of the CDR3: TGTGCCAGCAGCCCGACGGAGGGTTACTATGGCTACACCTTC. Looking up the rest from reference TRBV3-1 and TRBJ1-2 gives the full variable domain: DTAVSQTPKYLVTQMGNDKSIKCEQNLGHDTMYWYKQDSKKFLKIMFSYNNKELIINETVPNRFSPKSPDKAHLNLHINSLELGDSAVYFCASSPTEGYYGYTFGSGTRLTVV.

A note on this clonotype: One end of the junction varies from germline; a read error may be responsible. This chain links TRBV12-3 or TRBV12-4 with TRBJ2-1, with TRBD2 as a possible D gene (6 bases). The length of the CDR3 is 14 residues. The CDR3 bases are TGTGCCAGCAGGCTGACCGGGACTCGGGGCGAGCAGCTCTTC. Translating gives CASRLTGTRGEQLF.

This clonotype came up many times. The chain uses TRBV7-6 and TRBJ2-1; 9 nucleotides align to TRBD1. The CDR3 covers 15 residues. The trim removed 5 bases at V and 5 bases at J, leaving 7 bases unmatched. Germline assignment: CDR1 SGHVS and CDR2 FNYEAQ. CDR3 sequence (DNA): TGTGCCAGCAGCCCTCGGGACAGGGTAGACAATGAGCAGTTCTTC. It yields the protein CASSPRDRVDNEQFF.

The chain recombines TRBV10-1 with TRBJ2-3; possibly TRBD1 or TRBD2 for D (5 bases each). Germline assignment: CDR1 WNHNN and CDR2 SYGVQD (reference sequence). The CDR3 consists of 16 residues. V shed 6 bases and J shed 2 bases, with 18 bases lying between them. CDR3 sequence (DNA): TGCGCCAGCAGCCCCCTGAGGGGCGGCAACACAGATACGCAGTATTTT. Its translation: CASSPLRGGNTDTQYF.

The chain couples TRBV2 to TRBJ2-7; 7 nucleotides line up with TRBD2. Germline CDR1 is SNHLY and CDR2 is FYNNEI. CDR3 length: 16 amino acids. With 5 bases clipped from V and 0 bases from J, the junction kept 10 bases outside the gene matches. For the CDR3, the DNA is TGTGCCAGCAGTCCTTTAACTAGCGCGAGCTCCTACGAGCAGTACTTC. Translating gives CASSPLTSASSYEQYF.

V gene TRBV28 combines with J gene TRBJ2-6; D ambiguous. The V gene lost 2 bases and the J gene lost 2 bases, with 10 bases spanning the gap. The germline V gene encodes CDR1 MDHEN and CDR2 SYDVKM. The CDR3 has 16 residues. The CDR3 loop reads CASSLPQTTGANVLTF. As DNA, the CDR3 is TGTGCCAGCAGTTTACCCCAGACAACTGGGGCCAACGTCCTGACTTTC.

The rearrangement joins TRBV20-1 to TRBJ2-1; TRBD2 matches 11 bases. This CDR3 has 13 residues. Germline loops: CDR1 DFQATT, CDR2 SNEGSKA (reference sequence). The J segment lost 7 bases and the V segment lost 5 bases, leaving 4 bases of the junction unmatched. In nucleotides, the CDR3 is TGCAGTGCTCGACTAGCGGGACTGAATGAGCAGTTCTTC. Residues: CSARLAGLNEQFF.

The rearrangement links TRBV5-5 to TRBJ1-1, with D unresolved. The CDR3 has 16 amino acids. The V and J ends lost 0 bases and 0 bases respectively, with 12 bases between them. Germline values: CDR1 SGHKS, CDR2 YYEKEE (reference sequence). The CDR3 DNA reads as TGTGCCAGCAGCTTGGATCTCGCAGCATTGAACACTGAAGCTTTCTTT. Translating it yields CASSLDLAALNTEAFF.

This clonotype has a count of ten or more. The chain has TRBV20-1 and TRBJ1-1, with TRBD1 identical over 9 bases. V gave up 1 base and J gave up 1 base; unmatched junction bases: 1. The CDR3 extends over 14 amino acids. Germline V gene data show CDR1 as DFQATT and CDR2 as SNEGSKA (reference sequence). The CDR3 region is CSARVDRGNTEAFF. The CDR3 DNA follows: TGCAGTGCTAGAGTGGACAGGGGGAACACTGAAGCTTTCTTT.

J is TRBJ1-2 and V is TRBV7-3, with D perhaps TRBD1 (6 bases). CDR3 length equals 14 residues. With 4 bases removed from V and 8 bases from J, the gap between germline ends came to 17 bases. Per germline, CDR1 SGHTA and CDR2 FQGTGA. CDR3 nucleotide sequence: TGTGCCAGCAGCTCGTCCAGGGGTTTAGGGGGCTACACCTTC. Its protein product is CASSSSRGLGGYTF.

The chain recombines TRBV9 with TRBJ2-1; TRBD1 aligns across 8 bases. CDR1 and CDR2 from the germline V gene are SGDLS and YYNGEE. V lost 4 bases to trimming and J lost 3 bases; unmatched junction nucleotides: 9. This CDR3 comprises 16 residues. CDR3 loop: CASSPRDRILYNEQFF. The CDR3 coding sequence is TGTGCCAGCAGCCCGCGGGACAGGATACTCTACAATGAGCAGTTCTTC.

J is TRBJ2-7 and V is TRBV20-1, with TRBD1 matching 10 bases. The germline V gene encodes CDR1 DFQATT and CDR2 SNEGSKA (reference sequence). V lost 3 bases to trimming and J lost 1 base; unmatched junction nucleotides: 6. This CDR3 comprises 15 residues. This chain's CDR3 is CSARAGTGVSYEQYF. The CDR3 bases are TGCAGTGCTAGGGCCGGGACAGGGGTTTCCTACGAGCAGTACTTC.